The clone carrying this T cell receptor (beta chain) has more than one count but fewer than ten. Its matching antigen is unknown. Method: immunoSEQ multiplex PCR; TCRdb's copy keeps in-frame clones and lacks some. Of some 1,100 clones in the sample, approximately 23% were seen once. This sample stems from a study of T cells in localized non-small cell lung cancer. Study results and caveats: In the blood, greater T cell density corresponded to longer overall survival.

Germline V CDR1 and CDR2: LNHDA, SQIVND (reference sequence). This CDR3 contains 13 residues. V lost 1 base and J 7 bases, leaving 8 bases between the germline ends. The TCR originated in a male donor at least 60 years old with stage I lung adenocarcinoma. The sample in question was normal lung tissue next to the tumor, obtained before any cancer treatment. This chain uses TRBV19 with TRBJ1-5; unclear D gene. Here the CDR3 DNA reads TGTGCCAGTAGTATAGGCCTAGGACAGCCCCAGCATTTT. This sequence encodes CASSIGLGQPQHF.